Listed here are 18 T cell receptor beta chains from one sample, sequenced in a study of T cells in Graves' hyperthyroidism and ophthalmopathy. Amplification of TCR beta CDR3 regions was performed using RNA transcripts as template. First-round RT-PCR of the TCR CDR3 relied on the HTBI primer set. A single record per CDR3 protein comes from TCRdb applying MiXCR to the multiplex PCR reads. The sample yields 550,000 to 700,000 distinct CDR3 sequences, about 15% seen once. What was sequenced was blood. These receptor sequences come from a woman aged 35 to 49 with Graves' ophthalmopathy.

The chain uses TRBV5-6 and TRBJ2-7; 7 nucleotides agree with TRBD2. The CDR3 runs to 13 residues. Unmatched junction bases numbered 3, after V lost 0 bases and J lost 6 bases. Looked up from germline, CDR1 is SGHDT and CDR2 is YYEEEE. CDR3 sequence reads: CASSLDGGGEQYF. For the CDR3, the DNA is TGTGCCAGCAGCTTGGATGGGGGGGGCGAGCAGTACTTC.

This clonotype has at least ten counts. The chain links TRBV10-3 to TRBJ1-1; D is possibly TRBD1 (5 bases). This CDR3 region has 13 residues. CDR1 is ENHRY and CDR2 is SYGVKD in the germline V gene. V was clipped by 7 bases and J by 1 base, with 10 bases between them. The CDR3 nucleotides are TGTGCCATCAAATCGGGGACGAACACTGAAGCTTTCTTT. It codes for CAIKSGTNTEAFF.

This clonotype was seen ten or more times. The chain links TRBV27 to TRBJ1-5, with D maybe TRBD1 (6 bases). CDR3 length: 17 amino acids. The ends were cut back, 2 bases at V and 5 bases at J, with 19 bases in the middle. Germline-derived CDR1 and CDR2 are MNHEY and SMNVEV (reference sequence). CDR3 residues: CASSLTGSEGFDQPQHF. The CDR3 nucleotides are TGTGCCAGCAGTTTAACAGGGTCTGAGGGGTTTGATCAGCCCCAGCATTTT.

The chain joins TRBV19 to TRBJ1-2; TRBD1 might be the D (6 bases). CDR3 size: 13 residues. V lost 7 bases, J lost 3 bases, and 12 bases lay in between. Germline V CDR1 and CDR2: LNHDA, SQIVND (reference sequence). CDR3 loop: CASIGRGYYGYTF. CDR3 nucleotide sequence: TGTGCCAGTATCGGCAGGGGATACTATGGCTACACCTTC.

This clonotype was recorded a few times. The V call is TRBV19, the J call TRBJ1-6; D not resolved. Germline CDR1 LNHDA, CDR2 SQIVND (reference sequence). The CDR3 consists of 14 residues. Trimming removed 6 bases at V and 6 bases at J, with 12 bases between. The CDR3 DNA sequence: TGTGCCAGTAGAATTGGATCAACTAATTCACCCCTCCACTTT. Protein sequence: CASRIGSTNSPLHF.

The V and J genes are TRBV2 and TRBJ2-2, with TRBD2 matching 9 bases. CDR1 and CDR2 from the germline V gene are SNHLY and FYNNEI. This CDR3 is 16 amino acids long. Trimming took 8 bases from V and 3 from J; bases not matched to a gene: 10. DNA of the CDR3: TGTGCCAGCCGATATTTAGCGGGAGACGACACCGGGGAGCTGTTTTTT. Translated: CASRYLAGDDTGELFF.

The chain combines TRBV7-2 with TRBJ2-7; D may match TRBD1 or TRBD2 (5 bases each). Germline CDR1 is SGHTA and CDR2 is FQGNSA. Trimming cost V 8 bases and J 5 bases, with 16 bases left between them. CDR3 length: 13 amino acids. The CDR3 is CASGVDGDDEQYF. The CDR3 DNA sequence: TGTGCCAGCGGGGTAGATGGGGACGACGAGCAGTACTTC.

The CDR3 region has the DNA TGCAGCGTTGAACAAATACGGGAGACCCAGTACTTC. Translating it yields CSVEQIRETQYF. V usage is TRBV29-1 and J usage is TRBJ2-5; D unresolved. The germline gives CDR1 SQVTM, CDR2 ANQGSEA. This CDR3 is 12 amino acids long. V was shortened by 2 bases and J by 5 bases, with 9 bases between the two germline ends.

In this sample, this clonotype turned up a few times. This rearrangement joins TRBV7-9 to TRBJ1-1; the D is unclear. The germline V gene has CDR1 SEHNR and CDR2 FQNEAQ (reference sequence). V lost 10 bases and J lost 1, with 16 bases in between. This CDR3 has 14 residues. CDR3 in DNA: TGTGCCACCACGAAGAGGACGGGGAACACTGAAGCTTTCTTT. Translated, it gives CATTKRTGNTEAFF.

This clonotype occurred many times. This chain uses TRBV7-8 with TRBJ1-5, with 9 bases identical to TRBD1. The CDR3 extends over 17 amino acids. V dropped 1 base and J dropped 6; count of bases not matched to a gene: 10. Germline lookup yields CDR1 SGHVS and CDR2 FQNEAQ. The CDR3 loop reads CASSLVSLGQGSQPQHF. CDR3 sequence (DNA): TGTGCCAGCAGCTTAGTTTCGTTGGGACAGGGATCTCAGCCCCAGCATTTT.

The CDR3 region is CASSYSGASLGAFF. CDR3 bases: TGTGCCAGCAGTTACTCTGGGGCATCCTTGGGAGCTTTCTTT. V gene TRBV6-5 combines with J gene TRBJ1-1, with D perhaps matching TRBD1 (5 bases). Per the germline V gene, CDR1 is MNHEY and CDR2 is SVGAGI. Between the trimmed V and J ends, which lost 0 bases and 10 bases, there was a span of 15 bases. The CDR3 runs to 14 residues.

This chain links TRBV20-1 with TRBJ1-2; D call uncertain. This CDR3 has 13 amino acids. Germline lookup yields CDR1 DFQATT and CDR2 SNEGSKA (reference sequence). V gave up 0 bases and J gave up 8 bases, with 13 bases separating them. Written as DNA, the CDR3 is TGCAGTGCTAGAGATAGTAGGGCGGTCGGCTACACCTTC. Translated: CSARDSRAVGYTF.

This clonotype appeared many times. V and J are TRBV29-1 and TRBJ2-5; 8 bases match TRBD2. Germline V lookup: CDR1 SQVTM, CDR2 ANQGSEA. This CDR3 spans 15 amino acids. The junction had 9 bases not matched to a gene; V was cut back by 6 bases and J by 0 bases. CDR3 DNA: TGCAGCGTCAACGGGGGGGTCCCGTACCAAGAGACCCAGTACTTC. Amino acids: CSVNGGVPYQETQYF.

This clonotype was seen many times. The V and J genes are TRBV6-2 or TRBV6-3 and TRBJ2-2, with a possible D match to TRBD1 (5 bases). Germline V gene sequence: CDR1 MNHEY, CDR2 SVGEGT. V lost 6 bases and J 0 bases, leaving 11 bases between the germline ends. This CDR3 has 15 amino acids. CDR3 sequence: CASSRRGSNTGELFF. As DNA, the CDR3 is TGTGCCAGCAGCCGTAGGGGCTCGAACACCGGGGAGCTGTTTTTT.

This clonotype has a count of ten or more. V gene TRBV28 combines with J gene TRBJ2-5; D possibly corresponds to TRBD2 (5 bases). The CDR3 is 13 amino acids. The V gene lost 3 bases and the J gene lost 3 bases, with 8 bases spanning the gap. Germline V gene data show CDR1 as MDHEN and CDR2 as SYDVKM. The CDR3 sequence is CASSFSVEETQYF. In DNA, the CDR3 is TGTGCCAGCAGTTTTAGCGTCGAAGAGACCCAGTACTTC.

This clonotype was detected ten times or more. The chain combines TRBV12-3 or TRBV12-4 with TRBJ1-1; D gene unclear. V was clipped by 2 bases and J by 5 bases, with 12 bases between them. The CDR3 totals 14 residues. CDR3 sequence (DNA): TGTGCCAGCAGTTTAAGAGAGGAAGGGACTGAAGCTTTCTTT. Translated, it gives CASSLREEGTEAFF.

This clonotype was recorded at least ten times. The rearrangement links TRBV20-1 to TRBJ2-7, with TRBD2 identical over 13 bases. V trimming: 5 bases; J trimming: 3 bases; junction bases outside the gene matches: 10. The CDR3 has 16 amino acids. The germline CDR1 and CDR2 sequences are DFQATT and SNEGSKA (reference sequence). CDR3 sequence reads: CSASGTSGETFYEQYF. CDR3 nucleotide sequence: TGCAGTGCTTCCGGGACTAGCGGGGAAACCTTCTACGAGCAGTACTTC.

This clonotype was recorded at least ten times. CDR3 coding DNA: TGTGCCAGCAGTCGAAGGGGTACCGGGGAGCTGTTTTTT. Translating it yields CASSRRGTGELFF. The chain uses TRBV6-2 or TRBV6-3 and TRBJ2-2; TRBD1 is a possible D gene (5 bases). Per the germline V gene, CDR1 is MNHEY and CDR2 is SVGEGT. The CDR3 length is 13 residues. The V end lost 5 bases, the J end lost 5 bases, and 9 bases lay between the germline ends.